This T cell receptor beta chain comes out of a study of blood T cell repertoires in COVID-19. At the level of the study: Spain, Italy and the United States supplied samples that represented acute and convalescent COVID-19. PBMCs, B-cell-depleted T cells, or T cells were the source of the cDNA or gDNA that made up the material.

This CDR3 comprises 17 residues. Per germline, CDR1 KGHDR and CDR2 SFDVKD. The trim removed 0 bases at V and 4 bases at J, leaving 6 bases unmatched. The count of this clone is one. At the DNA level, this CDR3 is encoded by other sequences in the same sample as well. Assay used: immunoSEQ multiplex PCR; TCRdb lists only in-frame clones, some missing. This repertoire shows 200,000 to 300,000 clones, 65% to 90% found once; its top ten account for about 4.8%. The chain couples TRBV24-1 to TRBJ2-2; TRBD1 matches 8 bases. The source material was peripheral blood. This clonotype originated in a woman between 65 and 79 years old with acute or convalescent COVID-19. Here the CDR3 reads CATSDLSWQGATGELFF. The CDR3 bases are TGTGCCACCAGTGATTTGTCGTGGCAGGGGGCCACCGGGGAGCTGTTTTTT.